Shown below are 11 T cell receptor beta chains from a single sample sequenced in a study of patients and donors after allogeneic stem cell transplantation. Using its own MiXCR run on the RT-PCR reads, TCRdb lists one record per CDR3 protein. The sample has more than 55,000 distinct CDR3 sequences; 13% are singletons. Sequencing was done on a sample of blood, either unsorted or a sorted T cell fraction (not recorded which). The receptors derive from a human donor who was either an allogeneic HSCT recipient or a stem cell or donor lymphocyte infusion donor (not recorded which). It is not recorded whose cells these are; they may come from a transplant donor.

The chain recombines TRBV11-2 with TRBJ2-5; D not resolved. This CDR3 comprises 14 residues. From germline, CDR1 is SGHAT and CDR2 FQNNGV. V dropped 0 bases and J dropped 5 bases, with 10 bases sitting between them. The CDR3 loop reads CASSLDPDGETQYF. The CDR3 nucleotides are TGTGCCAGCAGCTTAGATCCAGATGGGGAGACCCAGTACTTC.

The sample holds many counts of this clonotype. V is TRBV29-1 and J is TRBJ1-2; D gene uncertain. The germline gives CDR1 SQVTM, CDR2 ANQGSEA. Trimming left V 2 bases short and J 8 bases short, with 18 bases between. The CDR3 has 14 residues. CDR3 nucleotide sequence: TGCAGCGTTGAAACCCAGACGCCAGTGGGGGGCTACACCTTC. This encodes CSVETQTPVGGYTF.

This clonotype has a count of ten or more. The V call is TRBV18, the J call TRBJ2-7; no firm D call. The CDR3 has 12 residues. Germline loops: CDR1 KGHSH, CDR2 LQKENI. The V gene lost 3 bases and the J gene lost 3 bases, with 6 bases spanning the gap. The DNA of the CDR3 is TGTGCCAGCTCACCCGCTGTCTACGAGCAGTACTTC. Amino acid sequence: CASSPAVYEQYF.

In its sample, this clonotype was seen a few times. This chain connects TRBV15 to TRBJ2-1; 8 nucleotides line up with TRBD1. Germline trimming cut 2 bases from V and 3 bases from J; bases unmatched to any gene: 6. The CDR3 spans 16 residues. Germline V gene lookup returns CDR1 LNHNV and CDR2 YYDKDF (reference sequence). The CDR3 region is CATSRSLGQDYNEQFF. The CDR3 coding sequence is TGTGCCACCAGCAGATCCCTGGGACAGGACTACAATGAGCAGTTCTTC.

This clonotype turned up a few times. This chain links TRBV27 with TRBJ2-7; 12 nucleotides line up with TRBD2. V lost 4 bases to trimming and J lost 2 bases; unmatched junction nucleotides: 6. The V gene's germline CDR1 is MNHEY and CDR2 SMNVEV (reference sequence). The CDR3 length is 16 residues. The DNA of the CDR3 is TGTGCCAGCAGTTACTCTAGCGGGAGGGCCGCCTACGAGCAGTACTTC. Protein sequence: CASSYSSGRAAYEQYF.

For the CDR3, the DNA is TGCGCCAGCAGCCAAGAGAGCAGGGAAACCTACGAGCAGTACTTC. It yields the protein CASSQESRETYEQYF. The rearrangement links TRBV4-1 to TRBJ2-7; D may be TRBD1 (5 bases). The CDR3 is 15 amino acids. The germline gives CDR1 MGHRA, CDR2 YSYEKL. Trimming cost V 0 bases and J 2 bases, with 11 bases left between them.

V gene TRBV7-2 combines with J gene TRBJ2-1; 13 positions agree with TRBD2. The length of the CDR3 is 20 residues. Trimming at V came to 7 bases and at J to 0 bases, leaving 15 bases not matched to a gene. The germline gives CDR1 SGHTA, CDR2 FQGNSA. The CDR3 region is CASTNDPGLAGTHSYNEQFF. In nucleotides, the CDR3 is TGTGCCAGCACCAACGATCCGGGACTAGCGGGGACCCACTCCTACAATGAGCAGTTCTTC.

This clonotype was seen ten or more times. The chain carries TRBV3-1 and TRBJ2-1, with 7 bases matching TRBD2. The germline gives CDR1 LGHDT, CDR2 YNNKEL (reference sequence). The J segment lost 6 bases and the V segment lost 4 bases, leaving 9 bases of the junction unmatched. This CDR3 region has 15 residues. The CDR3 nucleotides read TGTGCCAGCAGCCGTTCAAACGGGGGGTCCAATGAGCAGTTCTTC. Translated: CASSRSNGGSNEQFF.

The sample holds many counts of this clonotype. V usage is TRBV27 and J usage is TRBJ1-1; 7 bases map to TRBD1. Germline lookup yields CDR1 MNHEY and CDR2 SMNVEV (reference sequence). V shed 3 bases, J shed 9 bases, and the junction held 7 bases outside the gene matches. The CDR3 runs to 13 residues. For the CDR3, the DNA is TGTGCCAGCAGTTTCCGGACACAGGGGAAAGCTTTCTTT. It yields the protein CASSFRTQGKAFF.

This chain uses TRBV7-2 with TRBJ1-2; D may be TRBD1 (5 bases). Germline V gene lookup returns CDR1 SGHTA and CDR2 FQGNSA. The CDR3 is 16 amino acids. V shed 4 bases and J shed 5 bases, with 20 bases lying between them. The CDR3 nucleotides are TGTGCCAGCAGCTCCACCAGGGATCCGGGTGAATATGGCTACACCTTC. It codes for CASSSTRDPGEYGYTF.

This chain joins TRBV7-2 and TRBJ2-1, with TRBD2 matching 8 bases. The germline gives CDR1 SGHTA, CDR2 FQGNSA. The junction had 9 bases not matched to a gene; V was cut back by 8 bases and J by 3 bases. The length of the CDR3 is 15 residues. The CDR3 DNA is TGTGCCAGCGAAGGAGCGGGAGACCTCTACAATGAGCAGTTCTTC. Translation gives CASEGAGDLYNEQFF. The whole variable domain, remainder taken from reference TRBV7-2 and TRBJ2-1, is GAGVSQSPSNKVTEKGKDVELRCDPISGHTALYWYRQSLGQGLEFLIYFQGNSAPDKSGLPSDRFSAERTGGSVSTLTIQRTQQEDSAVYLCASEGAGDLYNEQFFGPGTRLTVL.